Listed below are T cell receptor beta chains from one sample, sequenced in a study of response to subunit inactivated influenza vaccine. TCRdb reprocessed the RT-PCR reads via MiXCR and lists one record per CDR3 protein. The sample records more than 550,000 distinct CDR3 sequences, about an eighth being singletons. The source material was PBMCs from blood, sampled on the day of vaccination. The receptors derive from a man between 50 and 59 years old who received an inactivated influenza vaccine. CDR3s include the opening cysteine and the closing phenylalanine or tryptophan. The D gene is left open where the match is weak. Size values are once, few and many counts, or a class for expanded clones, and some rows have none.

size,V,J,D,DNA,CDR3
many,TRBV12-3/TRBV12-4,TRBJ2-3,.,TGTGCCAGCACCGAAGAGTCTGGGTATAGAGATACGCAGTATTTT,CASTEESGYRDTQYF
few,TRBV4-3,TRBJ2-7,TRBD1,TGCGCCAGCAGCCAAGATAGGGACAGGTATGATGCGCAGTACTTC,CASSQDRDRYDAQYF
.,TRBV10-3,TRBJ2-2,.,TGTGCCATCAGTGAAGGCCGGCTCAACACCGGGGAGCTGTTTTTT,CAISEGRLNTGELFF
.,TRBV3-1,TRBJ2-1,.,TGTGCCAGCAGCCAAGTTTTCGGGGAAGGGGACGACAATGAGCAGTTCTTC,CASSQVFGEGDDNEQFF
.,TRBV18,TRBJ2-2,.,TGTGCCAGCTCATCGGACCCCCCCGGGGAGCTGTTTTTT,CASSSDPPGELFF
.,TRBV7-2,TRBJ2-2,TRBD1,TGTGCCAGCAGCCCCTATTTGGGACAGGGGGTGTCCGGGGAGCTGTTTTTT,CASSPYLGQGVSGELFF
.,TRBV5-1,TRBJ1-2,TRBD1,TGCGCCAGCAGCCCCGCCCGGGACAGGGTTTTCGGCTACACCTTC,CASSPARDRVFGYTF
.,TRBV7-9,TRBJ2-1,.,TGTGCCAGCAGCCTTATCTCCCTCGGGGGATGGCAGTTCTTC,CASSLISLGGWQFF
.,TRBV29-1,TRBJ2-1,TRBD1,TGCAGCGTTGAAGATCATCCACAGGGGGCCTACAATGAGCAGTTCTTC,CSVEDHPQGAYNEQFF
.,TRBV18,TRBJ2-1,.,TGTGCCAGCTCACCGGGCCAGGGCGTAAACAATGAGCAGTTCTTC,CASSPGQGVNNEQFF
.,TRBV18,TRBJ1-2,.,TGTGCCAGCTCACCGGAAGCTCGTTTCGGACTCAACTATGGCTACACCTTC,CASSPEARFGLNYGYTF
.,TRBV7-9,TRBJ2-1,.,TGTGCCAGCAGCTTAGGTTTCGTGGATGAGCAGTTCTTC,CASSLGFVDEQFF
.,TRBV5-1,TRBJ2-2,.,TGCGCCAGCAGCTTGGAACAGACATCGAACACCGGGGAGCTGTTTTTT,CASSLEQTSNTGELFF
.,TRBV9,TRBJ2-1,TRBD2,TGTGCCAGCAGCGTAGAACCCCGAGCGGGAGGGAACGGAGGTGAGCAGTTCTTC,CASSVEPRAGGNGGEQFF
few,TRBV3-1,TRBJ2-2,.,TGTGCCAGCAGCCCCGGTGCGGTTAAAGGCGGGGAGCTGTTTTTT,CASSPGAVKGGELFF
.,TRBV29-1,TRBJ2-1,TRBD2,TGCAGCGTTGAAGAGCGAGCGGGGTACAATGAGCAGTTCTTC,CSVEERAGYNEQFF
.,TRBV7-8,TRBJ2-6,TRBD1,TGTGCCAGCAGCCCAACCGGGACAGATCGCTCTGGGGCCAACGTCCTGACTTTC,CASSPTGTDRSGANVLTF
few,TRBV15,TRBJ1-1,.,TGTGCCACCAGCAGAAAACTACAGGTGAACACTGAAGCTTTCTTT,CATSRKLQVNTEAFF
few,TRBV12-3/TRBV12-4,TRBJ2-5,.,TGTGCCAGCAGTGAGAGGGGGTTCGGAGAGACCCAGTACTTC,CASSERGFGETQYF
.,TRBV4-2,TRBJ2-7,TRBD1,TGTGCCAGCAGCCAGCCTAATAACAGGGGGCCCTACGAGCAGTACTTC,CASSQPNNRGPYEQYF
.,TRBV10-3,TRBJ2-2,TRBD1,TGTGCCATCAGTCCGACAGGGGGACTCACCGGGGAGCTGTTTTTT,CAISPTGGLTGELFF
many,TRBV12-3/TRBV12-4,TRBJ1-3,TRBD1,TGTGCCAGCAGTGCAACAGGGGGCTCTGGAAACACCATATATTTT,CASSATGGSGNTIYF
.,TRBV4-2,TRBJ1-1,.,TGTGCCAGCAGCCAAGATAGGTGGGGGCGAGACACTGAAGCTTTCTTT,CASSQDRWGRDTEAFF
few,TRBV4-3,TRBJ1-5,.,TGCGCCAGCAGCCAAGATCTGGGGGGGCCTCAGCCCCAGCATTTT,CASSQDLGGPQPQHF
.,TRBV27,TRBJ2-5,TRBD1,TGTGCCAGCAGTCAACAGGGGGCCCCGGAGACCCAGTACTTC,CASSQQGAPETQYF
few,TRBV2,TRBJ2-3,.,TGTGCCAGCAGGGCGGGGCTCCACACAGATACGCAGTATTTT,CASRAGLHTDTQYF
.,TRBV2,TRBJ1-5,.,TGTGCCAGCAGCGGGAGCGATCAGCCCCAGCATTTT,CASSGSDQPQHF
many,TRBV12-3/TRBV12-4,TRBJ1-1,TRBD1,TGTGCCAGCAGCCCGGACAGGCAGAACACTGAAGCTTTCTTT,CASSPDRQNTEAFF
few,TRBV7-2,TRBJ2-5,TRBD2,TGTGCCAGCAGCCTCAGGTTGAGCGGGAGGACAGAGACCCAGTACTTC,CASSLRLSGRTETQYF
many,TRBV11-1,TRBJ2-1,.,TGTGCCAGCAGCTTTGGTGGGCTTGGGTTCCAAGGGACCTACAATGAGCAGTTCTTC,CASSFGGLGFQGTYNEQFF
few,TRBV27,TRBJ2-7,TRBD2,TGTGCCAGCAGTTTTGGGGCTAGCGGGTACGAGCAGTACTTC,CASSFGASGYEQYF
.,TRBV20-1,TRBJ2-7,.,TGCAGTGCATCCCGGGTCTCAGCTTCCTACGAGCAGTACTTC,CSASRVSASYEQYF
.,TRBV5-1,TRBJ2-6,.,TGCGCCAGCGATCCGGGTGGGACTGGGGCCAACGTCCTGACTTTC,CASDPGGTGANVLTF
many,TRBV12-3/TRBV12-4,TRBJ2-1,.,TGTGCCAGCAGTCTAAATACAGGGTACAATGAGCAGTTCTTC,CASSLNTGYNEQFF
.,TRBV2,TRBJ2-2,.,TGTGCCAGCAGTTCGACGGGAGAGCGGGAGCTGTTTTTT,CASSSTGERELFF
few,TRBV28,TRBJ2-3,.,TGTGCCAGCATTAGCAGGAACACAGATACGCAGTATTTT,CASISRNTDTQYF
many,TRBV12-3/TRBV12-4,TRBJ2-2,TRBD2,TGTGCCAGCAGTTTGGGGGGGGCGAACACCGGGGAGCTGTTTTTT,CASSLGGANTGELFF
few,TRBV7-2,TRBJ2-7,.,TGTGCCAGCAGCTTATATCAGTTAGGCGAGCAGTACTTC,CASSLYQLGEQYF
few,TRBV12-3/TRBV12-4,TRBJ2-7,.,TGTGCCAGCAGTTCCAGCAAGGTGCGGCAGTCCTACGAGCAGTACTTC,CASSSSKVRQSYEQYF
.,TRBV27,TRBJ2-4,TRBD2,TGTGCCAGCAGTCCGAGGACTAGCATGGACATTCAGTACTTC,CASSPRTSMDIQYF
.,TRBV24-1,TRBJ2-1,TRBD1,TGTGCCACCAGTGATTTTGGGGGGACAGGGGTTTTGGCTGGTGGCAATGAGCAGTTCTTC,CATSDFGGTGVLAGGNEQFF